This TCR beta chain was sequenced during a study of blood T cell repertoires in COVID-19. Clones were read by immunoSEQ multiplex PCR, and TCRdb kept only the in-frame ones, dropping some. The sample consists of about 230,000 clones, roughly 85% of them appearing once. V lost 0 bases to trimming and J lost 0 bases, with 7 bases between them. This CDR3 comprises 15 residues. Per the germline V gene, CDR1 is SGDLS and CDR2 is YYNGEE. The chain links TRBV9 to TRBJ2-1, with unresolved D. Sequenced sample: peripheral blood. The TCR sequence derives from an older woman with active or convalescent COVID-19. The CDR3 sequence is CASSVALSSYNEQFF. The DNA for the CDR3 is TGTGCCAGCAGCGTAGCTCTCAGCTCCTACAATGAGCAGTTCTTC.